This T cell receptor beta chain is from a study of cytomegalovirus exposure and HLA in healthy donors. Across the study: From HLA-typed donors, an early data release held tens of millions of unique TCRs. Overall study findings and caveats: What a later analysis showed was that several of the most significant clusters appeared linked to common viral pathogens. CMV serostatus alone was available as immune exposure information. In a later analysis, compared with equally common non-associated chains, HLA-associated beta chains were more expanded.

PCR amplification relied on 60 Vbeta primers (plus 13 Jbeta primers). The data were produced by immunoSEQ multiplex PCR, yet TCRdb's version contains in-frame clones alone and is incomplete. The top ten clones hold 6.5% of a sample with about 130,000 clones, around 80% of them seen once. The length of the CDR3 is 16 residues. Germline V gene lookup returns CDR1 SEHNR and CDR2 FQNEAQ (reference sequence). With respect to this clone: Antigen unknown. The germline gene is not matched at one end of the junction; a read error may be the cause.

The origin of this receptor is a man between 40 and 49 years old in good health and CMV-seropositive. Sequenced material: PBMCs. The chain uses TRBV7-9 and TRBJ2-1; TRBD2 agrees at 13 bases. The CDR3 loop is CSSSPRTSGRNNEQFF. CDR3 bases: TGTTCCAGCAGCCCGCGGACTAGCGGGAGAAACAATGAGCAGTTCTTC.